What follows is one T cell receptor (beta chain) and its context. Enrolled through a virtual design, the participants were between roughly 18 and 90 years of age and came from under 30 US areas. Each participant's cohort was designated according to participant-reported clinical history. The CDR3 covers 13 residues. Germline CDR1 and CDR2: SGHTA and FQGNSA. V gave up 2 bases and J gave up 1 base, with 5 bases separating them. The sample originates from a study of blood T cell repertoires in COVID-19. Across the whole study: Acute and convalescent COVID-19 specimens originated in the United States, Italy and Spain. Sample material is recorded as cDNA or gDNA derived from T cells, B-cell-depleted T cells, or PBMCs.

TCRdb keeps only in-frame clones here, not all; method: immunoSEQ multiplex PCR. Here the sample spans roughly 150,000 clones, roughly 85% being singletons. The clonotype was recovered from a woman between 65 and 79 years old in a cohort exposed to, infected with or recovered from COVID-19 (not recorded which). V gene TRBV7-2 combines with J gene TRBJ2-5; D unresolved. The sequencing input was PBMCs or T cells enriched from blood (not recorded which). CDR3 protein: CASSLLFQETQYF. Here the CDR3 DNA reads TGTGCCAGCAGCTTACTCTTCCAAGAGACCCAGTACTTC.